These T cell receptor beta chains were read from a single sample in a study of T cell clonotyping in hematopoietic cell transplantation. The repertoire was sequenced with immunoSEQ multiplex PCR; TCRdb's copy has only in-frame clones and lacks some. The sample lists 5,500 to 8,500 clones, 37% seen once, with around a fifth in the top ten. The sample in question was peripheral blood mononuclear cells, obtained 30 days after allogeneic stem cell transplant. These receptors all stem from a female patient aged 55-70 years who had an allogeneic stem cell transplant, so the T cells may come from the graft donor. Some clones in this sample may be carry-over from other donors' samples. Both conserved end residues are part of each CDR3. The D gene is left open where the match is weak. Expanded clones are given a class, and other clones once, few, many or no size at all.

cdr3_length,d_call,j_call,v_call,clone_size,cdr3_nt,cdr3_aa
17,TRBD1,TRBJ1-6,TRBV30,-,TGTGCCTGGATTTCAGGGACAGGGGGATTCTATAATTCACCCCCCCACTTT,CAWISGTGGFYNSPPHF
13,-,TRBJ1-2,TRBV30,-,TGTGCCTGGAGTGTACGACGGACTAGTGGCTACACCTTC,CAWSVRRTSGYTF
18,TRBD2,TRBJ2-1,TRBV5-1,-,TGCGCCAGCAGCTTGGCGACTAGCGGGGGGAGCTCCTACAATGAGCAGTTCTTC,CASSLATSGGSSYNEQFF
12,-,TRBJ2-3,TRBV27,-,TGTGCCAGCAGTTTTTCCCGCGATACGCAGTATTTT,CASSFSRDTQYF
13,-,TRBJ2-7,TRBV19,few,TGTGCCAGTTGCAACCTTTTGACCTACGAGCAGTACTTC,CASCNLLTYEQYF
14,-,TRBJ2-5,TRBV6-5,-,TGTGCCAGCAGTTACTCAGGGGGGGGCGGAGAGCAGTACTTC,CASSYSGGGGEQYF
14,TRBD2,TRBJ2-7,TRBV7-2,-,TGTGCCAGCAGTTCGGGACTACTCCCCTACGAGCAGTACTTC,CASSSGLLPYEQYF
13,TRBD1,TRBJ1-1,TRBV30,-,TGTGCCTGGAGGGGACAGGGGGACACTGAAGCTTTCTTT,CAWRGQGDTEAFF
14,-,TRBJ2-5,TRBV27,-,TGTGCCAGCAGTTTAGGGCAGAACCAAGAGACCCAGTACTTC,CASSLGQNQETQYF
15,-,TRBJ1-2,TRBV19,few,TGTGCCAGTAGTGCCACCACTGATAGCTGGAGTGGCTACACCTTC,CASSATTDSWSGYTF
15,-,TRBJ2-5,TRBV6-5,once,TGTGCCAGCGGCTCAGGGCGGGGCAGCCAAGAGACCCAGTACTTC,CASGSGRGSQETQYF
14,-,TRBJ1-4,TRBV4-2,-,TGTGCCAGCAGCCAAGACAGGGTCGGGGAAAAACTGTTTTTT,CASSQDRVGEKLFF
17,-,TRBJ1-6,TRBV4-3,-,TGCGCCAGCAGCCGGGAAACCCCTTCGGTGAATAATTCACCCCTCCACTTT,CASSRETPSVNNSPLHF
14,-,TRBJ1-4,TRBV30,-,TGTGCCTGGACCATGACAGGCCTTAATGAAAAACTGTTTTTT,CAWTMTGLNEKLFF
15,TRBD1,TRBJ2-1,TRBV30,-,TGTGCCTGGGGGGGCGGACAGGGGGCCTACAATGAGCAGTTCTTC,CAWGGGQGAYNEQFF
15,-,TRBJ1-5,TRBV19,-,TGTGCCAGTATCCCGGTAGGGTATAGCAATCAGCCCCAGCATTTT,CASIPVGYSNQPQHF
15,TRBD1,TRBJ2-7,TRBV5-1,once,TGCGCCAGCAGCTTACAGGGGTTTAGATCCTACGAGCAGTACTTC,CASSLQGFRSYEQYF
16,-,TRBJ2-2,TRBV27,-,TGTGCCAGCAGTTGGGAGGCCTCGTCAAACACCGGGGAGCTGTTTTTT,CASSWEASSNTGELFF
14,-,TRBJ2-7,TRBV29-1,-,TGCAGCGTTGAAGATCGTCAGGCTAGGCGGGAGCAGTACTTC,CSVEDRQARREQYF
11,-,TRBJ1-2,TRBV29-1,-,TGCAGCGGTACAGGAGATTATGGCTACACCTTC,CSGTGDYGYTF
12,-,TRBJ1-1,TRBV30,-,TGTGCCTGGAAATTCCGGGGTACTGAAGCTTTCTTT,CAWKFRGTEAFF
14,TRBD1,TRBJ2-7,TRBV5-6,few,TGTGCCAGCAGCTTACAGGGGGAACCCTACGAGCAGTACTTC,CASSLQGEPYEQYF
12,TRBD1,TRBJ2-1,TRBV4-1,-,TGCGCCAGCAGCCCCCGGGACAGAGCTCAGTTCTTC,CASSPRDRAQFF
14,-,TRBJ1-2,TRBV9,few,TGTGCCAGCAGCGTAGACGACAGCCGACCGGGCTACACCTTC,CASSVDDSRPGYTF
13,-,TRBJ1-2,TRBV30,-,TGTGCCTGGAGTCTTAACGGGAACTATGGCTACACCTTC,CAWSLNGNYGYTF
11,-,TRBJ2-1,TRBV6-5,few,TGTGCCAGCAGCCGCTACAATGAGCAGTTCTTC,CASSRYNEQFF
14,-,TRBJ2-5,TRBV7-9,few,TGTGCCAGCAGCTCCCCCGGGGGCCAAGAGACCCAGTACTTC,CASSSPGGQETQYF